This paragraph covers one T cell receptor (beta chain) sequence. Many counts were recorded for this clonotype. The antigen it recognizes is unknown. There are no base qualities to consult, and no much larger clone falls within one base. Looking up the germline V gene yields CDR1 MDHEN and CDR2 SYDVKM. V is trimmed back by 5 bases and J by 4 bases, and the junction contains 7 bases that no gene match accounts for. The CDR3 spans 15 residues, from the cysteine through the phenylalanine. Only CDR3 DNA is held: 45 bases, read in frame from base 1. Library generation was performed with multiplex PCR. The reads were generated on an Illumina HiSeq 4000. iRepertoire HTBI primers and Arm-PCR amplification of CDR3 regions were used to construct TCR beta libraries. Before sequencing, the PCR products underwent gel purification. The study's processing was this. Gene usage analysis of CDR3 amino acid clonotypes used the approximately 62 TRBV and approximately 13 TRBJ segments found across samples. COPE and FqMerger were used to merge filtered high-quality paired reads into contigs. Contigs were aligned with BLAST to IMGT TRBV, TRBD and TRBJ reference genes, and CDR3 was defined per IMGT. Highly expanded clones were defined as clonotypes with a frequency above 0.1%. Shannon entropy served as the measure of repertoire diversity, while the Gini coefficient captured V-J evenness. A clonotype was considered public if more than one individual shared it. In TCRdb, the public reads were trimmed at Q25 with fastp and aligned with MiXCR, with productive beta chains retained. Merged by CDR3 protein, the rows form single entries marked with the most common genes and DNA. The authors' filters were not applied to this entry. Within this sample are hundreds of thousands of distinct CDR3 sequences, with roughly 23% of them counted one time only. The ten largest clones represent around 14% of the sample.

The sample belongs to a study of regulatory T cells in long-lasting Graves disease (dated by TCRdb to the early 2020s). Turning to the overall study: Persistent Graves' disease meant more than 5 years of antithyroid drug treatment with TSH receptor autoantibodies that stayed positive. Persistent Graves' disease patients were compared with newly diagnosed Graves' disease patients by peripheral blood TCR sequencing and RNA sequencing. The study was conducted in China and was registered as a clinical trial. A total of around 35 samples underwent TCR sequencing, from about 13 patients with persistent Graves' disease and roughly 20 patients with newly diagnosed Graves' disease. In the clinical cohort, patients with persistent Graves' disease had used antithyroid drugs for an average of approximately eleven years. Overall results and qualifications from the work: TRBV28, TRBJ1-2 and TRBJ2-5 were preferentially used in persistent disease, while TRBV20-1 and TRBJ2-1 were favored in newly diagnosed disease. Only peripheral blood was studied, because thyroid tissue, the primary lesion, was inaccessible. Sequencing and analysis were restricted to the TCR beta chain. More public clonotypes were shared among persistent patients (around 3,000) than among newly diagnosed patients (over 900). Persistent Graves' disease patients showed lower TCR Shannon entropy and fewer highly expanded clones than newly diagnosed patients, suggesting clonal expansion. The authors noted that the small sample size was a limitation that may lower accuracy.

The time point label for this specimen denotes: persistent/refractory GD, antithyroid drugs over 5 years with positive TRAb. For both TCR sequencing and RNA sequencing, RNA was extracted from PBMCs in TRIzol. The diagnosis of Graves' disease followed American Thyroid Association guidelines. Patients were recruited from an endocrinology department in Xi'an, China. Each patient gave about 8.1 milliliters of peripheral blood, collected in an EDTA anticoagulant tube. Ficoll Paque Plus density gradient separation was used to isolate PBMCs, and no further T cell sorting was performed. An Agilent 2100 Bioanalyzer and agarose gel were used to check RNA quality, while a NanoDrop 2000 measured RNA concentration.

Sequencing used peripheral blood mononuclear cells (PBMCs), obtained when the disease was refractory, from a patient treated with antithyroid drugs. The chain joins TRBV28 to TRBJ1-4, and TRBD1 matches 7 of the central bases. This clonotype was sampled from a female donor with Graves disease. The CDR3 sequence is CASSPPTGNNEKLFF. The sequenced DNA is TGTGCCAGCAGTCCCCCGACAGGGAATAATGAAAAACTGTTTTTT.